The 11 T cell receptor beta chains reported below all come from one sample, sequenced in a study of T cells after yellow fever vaccination. TCRdb recomputed calls from the 5' RACE reads with MiXCR, one row per CDR3 protein. The data contain some 240,000 distinct CDR3 sequences, around 4.9% of them singletons. This material consisted of CD4+ T cells sorted from PBMCs, taken on the day of the yellow fever booster vaccination. The receptors shown here come from a man between 18 and 35 years old who received the YFV17D yellow fever vaccine.

This clonotype was seen a few times. The CDR3 reads CSAIQRVDEKLFF. CDR3 nucleotide sequence: TGCAGTGCTATCCAAAGGGTCGATGAAAAACTGTTTTTT. V usage is TRBV20-1 and J usage is TRBJ1-4; no clear D. Trimming removed 4 bases from V and 6 bases from J, with 12 bases in between. The V gene's germline CDR1 is DFQATT and CDR2 SNEGSKA (reference sequence). This CDR3 has 13 residues.

The sample holds many counts of this clonotype. The rearrangement uses TRBV6-1 and TRBJ1-5; no reliable D call. V lost 3 bases, J lost 7 bases, and 10 bases lay in between. Per the germline V gene, CDR1 is MNHNS and CDR2 is SASEGT. The CDR3 sequence is 13 residues long. CDR3 nucleotides: TGTGCCAGCAGTGAGTTGAGATCCCAGCCCCAGCATTTT. It yields the protein CASSELRSQPQHF.

This rearrangement joins TRBV7-2 to TRBJ2-7; 9 bases map to TRBD2. CDR1 SGHTA and CDR2 FQGNSA come from the germline V gene. The CDR3 runs to 18 residues. J lost 0 bases, V lost 4 bases, and 13 bases had no gene match. Here the CDR3 DNA reads TGTGCCAGCAGCTCCGGACTAGCGAACGCCCCATTCTCCTACGAGCAGTACTTC. It yields the protein CASSSGLANAPFSYEQYF.

In its sample, this clonotype was seen many times. J is TRBJ1-2 and V is TRBV5-1, with D unclear. CDR1 is SGHRS and CDR2 is YFSETQ in the germline V gene. This CDR3 has 12 amino acids. Trimming removed 2 bases from V and 4 bases from J, with 6 bases in between. Here the CDR3 reads CASSFDGYGYTF. The CDR3 DNA sequence: TGCGCCAGCAGCTTCGACGGCTATGGCTACACCTTC.

The V and J genes are TRBV15 and TRBJ2-2; 9 nucleotides line up with TRBD2. V shed 5 bases, J shed 4 bases, and the junction held 11 bases outside the gene matches. The germline V gene encodes CDR1 LNHNV and CDR2 YYDKDF (reference sequence). The CDR3 loop spans 17 amino acids. The CDR3 protein is CATSQPSLAGITGELFF. The CDR3 DNA follows: TGTGCCACCAGCCAACCAAGCCTAGCGGGGATCACCGGGGAGCTGTTTTTT.

This clonotype has more than one count but fewer than ten. V is TRBV7-2 and J is TRBJ1-2; tentatively, D is TRBD1 (6 bases). This CDR3 is 15 amino acids long. The germline V and J ends were trimmed by 5 bases and 4 bases, with 17 bases remaining between them. Germline values: CDR1 SGHTA, CDR2 FQGNSA. The DNA of the CDR3 is TGTGCCAGCAGCATGCGGACAGTAATTGGCTATGGCTACACCTTC. Amino acids: CASSMRTVIGYGYTF.

The chain has TRBV27 and TRBJ2-1; the D gene is possibly TRBD1 (5 bases). V lost 7 bases, J lost 4 bases, and 26 bases lay in between. Germline values: CDR1 MNHEY, CDR2 SMNVEV (reference sequence). The CDR3 is 18 amino acids. The DNA for the CDR3 is TGTGCCAGCAACCTTTCCCCTCCAGGGTTCCGGCGTTACAATGAGCAGTTCTTC. Its protein product is CASNLSPPGFRRYNEQFF.

The J gene is TRBJ1-1, the V gene TRBV24-1; 7 bases match TRBD1. Germline-derived CDR1 and CDR2 are KGHDR and SFDVKD. V lost 5 bases, J lost 10 bases, and 3 bases stayed unmatched. The CDR3 has 11 residues. The CDR3 sequence is CATSGAGGAFF. The CDR3 DNA is TGTGCCACCAGTGGAGCAGGGGGAGCTTTCTTT.

This clonotype has just a few counts. The chain employs TRBV20-1 and TRBJ1-2; 7 bases are a match to TRBD1. In germline, CDR1 is DFQATT, CDR2 SNEGSKA (reference sequence). This CDR3 contains 16 residues. The V gene end was trimmed by 0 bases and the J gene end by 7 bases; junction bases not matched to a gene: 14. The CDR3 region has the DNA TGCAGTGCTAGAGATCGACGGCAGGGGGTCGGACGTGGCTACACCTTC. Translation gives CSARDRRQGVGRGYTF.

This clonotype was counted many times. The chain recombines TRBV6-5 with TRBJ1-2, with 8 bases matching TRBD1. J lost 4 bases, V lost 6 bases, and 4 bases had no gene match. CDR1 is MNHEY and CDR2 is SVGAGI in the germline V gene. The CDR3 is 13 amino acids. The CDR3 bases are TGTGCCAGCAGCCAGACAGGGGCCTATGGCTACACCTTC. Protein sequence: CASSQTGAYGYTF.

This clonotype has just a few counts. The chain has TRBV18 and TRBJ2-2, with D uncertain. The ends were cut back, 1 base at V and 10 bases at J, with 4 bases in the middle. Germline values: CDR1 KGHSH, CDR2 LQKENI. The length of the CDR3 is 11 residues. As DNA, the CDR3 is TGTGCCAGCTCACCACTTGAGGAGCTGTTTTTT. As protein: CASSPLEELFF.